These 27 T cell receptor beta chains were all obtained from the same sample, sequenced in a study of T-cell reconstitution after alpha-beta-depleted transplantation in children. Construction of the TCRbeta library involved unique molecular identifiers. From the PCR reads, TCRdb called clonotypes with MiXCR, one entry per CDR3 protein. The sample carries 440,000 or so distinct CDR3 sequences, roughly two fifths recorded once. The sequencing used PBMCs, collected before TCRalphabeta/CD19-depleted stem cell transplant. These receptors originate from a girl aged 2 to 9 with aplastic anemia, due to receive a stem cell transplant.

V is TRBV5-1 and J is TRBJ2-2; D is perhaps TRBD1 (5 bases). The germline V and J ends were trimmed by 2 bases and 0 bases, with 14 bases remaining between them. Per germline, CDR1 SGHRS and CDR2 YFSETQ. There are 17 residues in the CDR3. This CDR3 reads CASSLMGPASNTGELFF. The CDR3 nucleotides read TGCGCCAGCAGCTTAATGGGGCCCGCCTCGAACACCGGGGAGCTGTTTTTT.

This clonotype was found a few times. The chain links TRBV27 to TRBJ2-5; 8 bases are shared with TRBD1. V trimming: 4 bases; J trimming: 9 bases; junction bases outside the gene matches: 4. This CDR3 is built from 12 residues. Germline V lookup: CDR1 MNHEY, CDR2 SMNVEV (reference sequence). The CDR3 region is CASSSGGWAQYF. The CDR3 nucleotides are TGTGCCAGCAGTTCAGGGGGCTGGGCCCAGTACTTC.

The gene calls are TRBV5-6 and TRBJ2-7; weak D call: TRBD1 (8 bases). The CDR3 contains 13 residues. Germline loops: CDR1 SGHDT, CDR2 YYEEEE. V lost 6 bases and J 6 bases, leaving 16 bases between the germline ends. DNA of the CDR3: TGTGCCAGCACTCTCACAGGGGGGGGCGAGCAGTACTTC. This gives the protein CASTLTGGGEQYF.

At least ten counts were recorded for this clonotype. J is TRBJ2-1 and V is TRBV20-1; D is unresolved. CDR3 length equals 15 residues. The V and J ends lost 6 bases and 1 base respectively, with 16 bases between them. Germline V gene sequence: CDR1 DFQATT, CDR2 SNEGSKA (reference sequence). The CDR3 here is CSAPRTEWSYNEQFF. CDR3 sequence (DNA): TGCAGTGCCCCGAGAACAGAATGGTCCTACAATGAGCAGTTCTTC.

The chain has TRBV2 and TRBJ2-2; tentative D call: TRBD1 (6 bases). The V end was cut by 5 bases, the J end by 5 bases, with 9 bases between. CDR1 and CDR2 (germline): SNHLY, FYNNEI. The CDR3 length is 13 residues. The CDR3 nucleotides read TGTGCCAGCAGTCAAGGGGGAACCGGGGAGCTGTTTTTT. This encodes CASSQGGTGELFF.

CDR3 in DNA: TGTGCCACTAGACAGAGGGGTAGCACAACAGATACGCAGTATTTT. Protein sequence: CATRQRGSTTDTQYF. J is TRBJ2-3 and V is TRBV15, with D perhaps matching TRBD1 or TRBD2 (5 bases each). The V gene's germline CDR1 is LNHNV and CDR2 YYDKDF (reference sequence). V lost 9 bases and J lost 3, with 19 bases in between. This CDR3 comprises 15 residues.

This clonotype was picked up a small number of times. V and J are TRBV12-3 or TRBV12-4 and TRBJ2-5, with 8 bases identical to TRBD2. V was clipped by 8 bases and J by 4 bases; unmatched bases: 9. There are 14 residues in the CDR3. The CDR3 reads CASGNGAGGETQYF. The DNA for the CDR3 is TGTGCCAGCGGTAACGGTGCGGGAGGAGAGACCCAGTACTTC.

In this sample, this clonotype turned up a few times. V gene TRBV10-3 combines with J gene TRBJ2-3, with 8 bases identical to TRBD2. Germline-derived CDR1 and CDR2 are ENHRY and SYGVKD. The CDR3 has 16 residues. The V and J ends lost 7 bases and 5 bases, in that order; junction bases with no gene match: 14. DNA for the CDR3: TGTGCCATCAAGGTTCGCGGCGGGAGGTTCTTAGATACGCAGTATTTT. Translated: CAIKVRGGRFLDTQYF.

V usage is TRBV19 and J usage is TRBJ2-1, with 7 bases lining up with TRBD1. The V gene's germline CDR1 is LNHDA and CDR2 SQIVND (reference sequence). V lost 9 bases, J lost 11 bases, and 7 bases stayed unmatched. This CDR3 has 11 residues. The CDR3 protein is CASTTGVKQFF. The CDR3 coding sequence is TGTGCCAGCACTACAGGGGTTAAGCAGTTCTTC.

This clonotype has a count of ten or more. The chain is built from TRBV27 and TRBJ2-5, with 8 bases fitting TRBD2. CDR3 length: 15 residues. The trim removed 4 bases at V and 5 bases at J, leaving 9 bases unmatched. Germline V CDR1 and CDR2: MNHEY, SMNVEV (reference sequence). DNA of the CDR3: TGTGCCAGCAGTTGGTCAGCGGGAGTGGGGGAGACCCAGTACTTC. This encodes CASSWSAGVGETQYF.

This clonotype was detected only a few times. The chain is built from TRBV29-1 and TRBJ2-3; D is perhaps TRBD2 (6 bases). CDR3 size: 12 residues. The V end lost 4 bases, the J end lost 5 bases, and 10 bases lay between the germline ends. Looked up from germline, CDR1 is SQVTM and CDR2 is ANQGSEA. The CDR3, as DNA: TGCAGCGTTGGGGGGAGGCTAGATACGCAGTATTTT. Protein product: CSVGGRLDTQYF.

This clonotype was counted a few times. The chain has TRBV7-3 and TRBJ2-1; D may be TRBD2 (6 bases). The germline V gene has CDR1 SGHTA and CDR2 FQGTGA. With 2 bases removed from V and 5 bases from J, the gap between germline ends came to 13 bases. This CDR3 has 15 amino acids. The CDR3, as DNA: TGTGCCAGCAGCTTAGAAGGGGACTGGCACAATGAGCAGTTCTTC. Translation: CASSLEGDWHNEQFF.

The chain uses TRBV28 and TRBJ2-1; D is unclear. Per germline, CDR1 MDHEN and CDR2 SYDVKM. The CDR3 runs 14 residues. Trimming removed 5 bases at V and 4 bases at J, with 12 bases between. The CDR3 reads CASSPLTVYNEQFF. The CDR3 DNA reads TGTGCCAGCAGTCCGTTAACAGTTTACAATGAGCAGTTCTTC.

This clonotype showed up just once. The gene calls are TRBV4-1 and TRBJ2-3, with D unclear. V lost 1 base and J 9 bases, leaving 8 bases between the germline ends. Germline V gene lookup returns CDR1 MGHRA and CDR2 YSYEKL. The length of the CDR3 is 12 residues. In nucleotides, the CDR3 is TGCGCCAGCAGCCAAGTCGCTAGGACGCAGTATTTT. It is translated as CASSQVARTQYF.

This clonotype has a handful of counts. This chain links TRBV29-1 with TRBJ1-1, with TRBD1 matching 9 bases. V trimming: 6 bases; J trimming: 7 bases; junction bases outside the gene matches: 18. The CDR3 has 16 amino acids. CDR1 SQVTM and CDR2 ANQGSEA come from the germline V gene. The CDR3 sequence is CSVLALVGTGRVEAFF. The CDR3 DNA follows: TGCAGCGTACTCGCCTTGGTAGGGACAGGGAGGGTTGAAGCTTTCTTT.

This clonotype was observed a handful of times. The gene calls are TRBV6-5 and TRBJ1-4; D gene ambiguous. V was clipped by 4 bases and J by 7 bases, with 13 bases between them. Per the germline V gene, CDR1 is MNHEY and CDR2 is SVGAGI. The CDR3 is made up of 14 amino acids. The chain's CDR3 is CASSSFGVGEKLFF. DNA of the CDR3: TGTGCCAGCAGTTCTTTTGGGGTCGGTGAAAAACTGTTTTTT.

The chain carries TRBV3-1 and TRBJ2-1; 9 bases map to TRBD2. The germline V gene encodes CDR1 LGHDT and CDR2 YNNKEL (reference sequence). This CDR3 has 16 amino acids. The V segment lost 1 base and the J segment 7 bases; nucleotides outside the gene matches: 8. The CDR3 DNA reads as TGTGCCAGCAGCCAAGTGTGGCGGGAGGGTAGGAATGAGCAGTTCTTC. Protein: CASSQVWREGRNEQFF.

This sequence joins TRBV5-6 and TRBJ2-5; D gene ambiguous. CDR1 SGHDT and CDR2 YYEEEE come from the germline V gene. V shed 0 bases and J shed 5 bases, with 20 bases lying between them. CDR3 size: 17 residues. This CDR3 is CASSLGGKHFTAETQYF. The DNA for the CDR3 is TGTGCCAGCAGCTTGGGAGGCAAGCATTTCACGGCCGAGACCCAGTACTTC.

The chain links TRBV6-1 to TRBJ1-6; D possibly corresponds to TRBD1 (5 bases). Trimming removed 6 bases from V and 9 bases from J, with 15 bases in between. This CDR3 has 14 amino acids. Per the germline V gene, CDR1 is MNHNS and CDR2 is SASEGT. The DNA for the CDR3 is TGTGCCAGCAGGGCGCCGACAGTGGTTTCACCCCTCCACTTT. This gives the protein CASRAPTVVSPLHF.

The V gene is TRBV5-1, the J gene TRBJ2-7, with D perhaps given as TRBD1 or TRBD2 (6 bases each). The CDR3 consists of 14 residues. The V end lost 3 bases, the J end lost 3 bases, and 13 bases lay between the germline ends. Germline assignment: CDR1 SGHRS and CDR2 YFSETQ. For the CDR3, the DNA is TGCGCCAGCAGCTCGGGGGCCCTTCGCTACGAGCAGTACTTC. Protein sequence: CASSSGALRYEQYF.

The chain has TRBV27 and TRBJ1-6; the D gene is possibly TRBD1 (5 bases). The CDR3 has 15 amino acids. Per the germline V gene, CDR1 is MNHEY and CDR2 is SMNVEV (reference sequence). Trimming pared 7 bases from V and 6 bases from J, leaving 16 bases between. The CDR3 loop is CASNFDGRGNSPLHF. In DNA, the CDR3 is TGTGCCAGCAACTTCGACGGAAGGGGTAATTCACCCCTCCACTTT.

The chain recombines TRBV24-1 with TRBJ2-3; D may be TRBD1 (6 bases). Germline V gene lookup returns CDR1 KGHDR and CDR2 SFDVKD. CDR3 length: 17 residues. The V end was cut by 2 bases, the J end by 0 bases, with 14 bases between. CDR3 nucleotide sequence: TGTGCCACCAGTGATTCGGCCGGACAGCCTAGCACAGATACGCAGTATTTT. This encodes CATSDSAGQPSTDTQYF.

This clonotype came up many times. The V call is TRBV4-2, the J call TRBJ1-1, with D hard to call. The CDR3 loop spans 14 amino acids. V was pared by 2 bases and J by 2 bases, with 9 bases between. Germline V gene data show CDR1 as LGHNA and CDR2 as YNFKEQ. As DNA, the CDR3 is TGTGCCAGCAGCCAAAGTATGAGAAACACTGAAGCTTTCTTT. Protein product: CASSQSMRNTEAFF.

This clonotype was seen many times. The chain couples TRBV5-1 to TRBJ2-7; D is tentatively TRBD1 or TRBD2 (5 bases each). The V and J ends lost 0 bases and 2 bases respectively, with 12 bases between them. Germline-derived CDR1 and CDR2 are SGHRS and YFSETQ. This CDR3 contains 15 residues. The CDR3 is CASSLAPGATYEQYF. CDR3 sequence (DNA): TGCGCCAGCAGCTTGGCTCCCGGGGCCACCTACGAGCAGTACTTC.

This sequence joins TRBV5-1 and TRBJ2-7, with 7 bases matching TRBD1. This CDR3 contains 17 residues. Germline V gene lookup returns CDR1 SGHRS and CDR2 YFSETQ. The ends lost 4 bases at V and 2 bases at J; junction bases unmatched: 15. CDR3 sequence reads: CASSNGGVTGITYEQYF. The DNA of the CDR3 is TGCGCCAGCAGCAACGGTGGGGTGACAGGGATCACCTACGAGCAGTACTTC.

This chain joins TRBV5-1 and TRBJ2-3; the D gene is possibly TRBD2 (6 bases). Trimming left V 0 bases short and J 5 bases short, with 10 bases between. The CDR3 extends over 14 amino acids. The germline V gene encodes CDR1 SGHRS and CDR2 YFSETQ. The CDR3 region has the DNA TGCGCCAGCAGCTTGGGCGGGGATGGAGATACGCAGTATTTT. As protein: CASSLGGDGDTQYF.

This clonotype appeared a few times. The V and J genes are TRBV20-1 and TRBJ2-7, with 15 bases identical to TRBD2. Germline lookup yields CDR1 DFQATT and CDR2 SNEGSKA (reference sequence). The junction had 2 bases not matched to a gene; V was cut back by 0 bases and J by 5 bases. There are 15 residues in the CDR3. This chain's CDR3 is CSARDGTSGRNEQYF. In DNA, the CDR3 is TGCAGTGCTAGAGATGGGACTAGCGGGAGGAACGAGCAGTACTTC.